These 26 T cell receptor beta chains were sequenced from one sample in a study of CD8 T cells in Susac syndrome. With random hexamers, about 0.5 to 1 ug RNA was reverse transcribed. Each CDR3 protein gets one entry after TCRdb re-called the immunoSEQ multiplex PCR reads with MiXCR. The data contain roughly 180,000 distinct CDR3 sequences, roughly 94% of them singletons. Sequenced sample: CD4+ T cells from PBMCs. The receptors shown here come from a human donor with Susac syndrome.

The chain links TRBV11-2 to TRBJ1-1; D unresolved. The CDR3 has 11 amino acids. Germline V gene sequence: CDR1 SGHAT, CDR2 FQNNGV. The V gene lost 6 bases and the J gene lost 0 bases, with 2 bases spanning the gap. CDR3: CASRMNTEAFF. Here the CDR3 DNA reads TGTGCCAGCAGGATGAACACTGAAGCTTTCTTT. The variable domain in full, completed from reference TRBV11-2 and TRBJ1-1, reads EAGVAQSPRYKIIEKRQSVAFWCNPISGHATLYWYQQILGQGPKLLIQFQNNGVVDDSQLPKDRFSAERLKGVDSTLKIQPAKLEDSAVYLCASRMNTEAFFGQGTRLTVV.

In nucleotides, the CDR3 is TGTGCCAGCAGCCAAGGCAGGGGGGTAGCTTTCTTT. It encodes CASSQGRGVAFF. This rearrangement joins TRBV3-1 to TRBJ1-1, with TRBD1 matching 7 bases. The germline V gene has CDR1 LGHDT and CDR2 YNNKEL (reference sequence). Losses at the gene ends were 1 base for V and 10 bases for J; bases not matched to a gene: 3. The CDR3 sequence is 12 residues long. The variable domain in full, completed from reference TRBV3-1 and TRBJ1-1, reads DTAVSQTPKYLVTQMGNDKSIKCEQNLGHDTMYWYKQDSKKFLKIMFSYNNKELIINETVPNRFSPKSPDKAHLNLHINSLELGDSAVYFCASSQGRGVAFFGQGTRLTVV.

CDR3 in amino acids: CASTQRATGGDDYEQYF. In nucleotides, the CDR3 is TGTGCCAGCACCCAACGGGCGACAGGCGGGGACGATTACGAGCAGTACTTC. The chain links TRBV6-1 to TRBJ2-7, with D perhaps assigned TRBD1 or TRBD2 (6 bases each). Deletions cut 7 bases from V and 4 bases from J, with 26 bases between. Germline V gene data show CDR1 as MNHNS and CDR2 as SASEGT. The CDR3 is made up of 17 amino acids.

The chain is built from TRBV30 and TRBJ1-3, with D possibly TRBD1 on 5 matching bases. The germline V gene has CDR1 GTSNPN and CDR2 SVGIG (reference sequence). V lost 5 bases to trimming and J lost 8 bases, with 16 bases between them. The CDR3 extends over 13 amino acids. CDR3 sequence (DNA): TGTGCCTGGGTCCCCGACAGTCGGGACACCATATATTTT. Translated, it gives CAWVPDSRDTIYF.

As DNA, the CDR3 is TGTGCCAGTAGCAATTCCCGGAGGACACAGCAGTTCTTC. Residues: CASSNSRRTQQFF. This rearrangement joins TRBV19 to TRBJ2-1; D may correspond to TRBD1 or TRBD2 (5 bases each). The CDR3 totals 13 residues. V dropped 6 bases and J dropped 11 bases, with 17 bases sitting between them. Per germline, CDR1 LNHDA and CDR2 SQIVND (reference sequence).

The CDR3 region is CASSRKIADTQYF. CDR3 nucleotides: TGCGCCAGCAGCCGTAAGATAGCGGATACGCAGTATTTT. The chain carries TRBV4-3 and TRBJ2-3, with a possible D match to TRBD2 (5 bases). Trimming took 4 bases from V and 6 from J, leaving 11 bases between them. Germline values: CDR1 LGHNA, CDR2 YSLEER. CDR3 length: 13 amino acids.

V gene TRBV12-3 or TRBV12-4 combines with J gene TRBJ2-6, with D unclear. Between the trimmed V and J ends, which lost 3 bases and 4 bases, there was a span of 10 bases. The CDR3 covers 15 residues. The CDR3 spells CASSFHPRGANVLTF. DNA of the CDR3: TGTGCCAGCAGTTTCCATCCTCGAGGGGCCAACGTCCTGACTTTC.

DNA of the CDR3: TGTGCCAGCAAGGCCGGACAGTCGGCCGGGGAGCTGTTTTTT. Its protein product is CASKAGQSAGELFF. This sequence joins TRBV6-6 and TRBJ2-2, with a weak D call TRBD1 (6 bases). The ends were cut back, 7 bases at V and 6 bases at J, with 15 bases in the middle. The CDR3 loop spans 14 amino acids. Germline assignment: CDR1 MNHNY and CDR2 SVGAGI (reference sequence).

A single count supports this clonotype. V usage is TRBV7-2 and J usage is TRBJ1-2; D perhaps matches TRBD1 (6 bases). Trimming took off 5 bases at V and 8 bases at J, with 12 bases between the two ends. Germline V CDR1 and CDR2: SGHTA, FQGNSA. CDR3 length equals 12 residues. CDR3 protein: CASSNRDFGYTF. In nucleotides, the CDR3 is TGTGCCAGCAGCAACAGGGACTTCGGCTACACCTTC.

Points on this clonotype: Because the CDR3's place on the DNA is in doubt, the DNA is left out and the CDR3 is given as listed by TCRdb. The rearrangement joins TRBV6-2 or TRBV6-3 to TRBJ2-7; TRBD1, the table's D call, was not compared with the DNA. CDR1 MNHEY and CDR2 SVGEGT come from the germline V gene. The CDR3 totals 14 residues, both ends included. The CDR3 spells CASSSSDREREQYF.

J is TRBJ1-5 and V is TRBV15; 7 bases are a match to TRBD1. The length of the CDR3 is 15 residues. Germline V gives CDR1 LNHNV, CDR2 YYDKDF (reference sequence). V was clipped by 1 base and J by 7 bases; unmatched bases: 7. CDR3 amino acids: CATSRGGDSGQPQHF. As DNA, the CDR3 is TGTGCCACCAGCAGAGGGGGGGACAGTGGACAGCCCCAGCATTTT.

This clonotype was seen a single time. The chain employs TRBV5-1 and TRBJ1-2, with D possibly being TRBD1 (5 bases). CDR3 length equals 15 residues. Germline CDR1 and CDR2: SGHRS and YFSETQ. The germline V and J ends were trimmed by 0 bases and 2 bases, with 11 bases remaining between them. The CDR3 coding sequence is TGCGCCAGCAGCTTGGCTCAGGGTAGAAACTATGGCTACACCTTC. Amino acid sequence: CASSLAQGRNYGYTF.

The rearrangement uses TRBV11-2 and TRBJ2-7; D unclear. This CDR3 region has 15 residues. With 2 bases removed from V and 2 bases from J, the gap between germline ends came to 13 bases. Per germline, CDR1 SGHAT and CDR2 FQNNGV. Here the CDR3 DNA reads TGTGCCAGCAGCTTACAGGTTCTGGGAACCTACGAGCAGTACTTC. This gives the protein CASSLQVLGTYEQYF.

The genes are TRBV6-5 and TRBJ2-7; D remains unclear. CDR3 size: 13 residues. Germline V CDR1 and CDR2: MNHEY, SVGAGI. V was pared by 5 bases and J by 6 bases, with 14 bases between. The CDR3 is CASSRTEFSEQYF. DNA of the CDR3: TGTGCCAGCAGTCGGACGGAGTTCTCCGAGCAGTACTTC.

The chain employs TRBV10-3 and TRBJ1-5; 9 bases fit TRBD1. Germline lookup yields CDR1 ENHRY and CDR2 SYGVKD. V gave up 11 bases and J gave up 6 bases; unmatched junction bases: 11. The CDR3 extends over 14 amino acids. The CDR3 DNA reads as TGTGCCTCAGGGTGGGACAGGGAAGCTCAGCCCCAGCATTTT. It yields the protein CASGWDREAQPQHF.

CDR3 sequence: CSARDRGHYEQYF. CDR3 coding DNA: TGCAGCGCTCGGGACAGGGGCCACTACGAGCAGTACTTC. The chain has TRBV29-1 and TRBJ2-7; 10 bases agree with TRBD1. CDR3 size: 13 residues. After removal of 7 bases from V and 3 bases from J, the junction contained 6 bases not matched to a gene. Per germline, CDR1 SQVTM and CDR2 ANQGSEA.

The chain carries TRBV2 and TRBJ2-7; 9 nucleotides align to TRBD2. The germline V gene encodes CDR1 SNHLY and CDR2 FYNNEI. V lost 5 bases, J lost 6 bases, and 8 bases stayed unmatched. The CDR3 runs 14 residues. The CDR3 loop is CASSNIAGVVEQYF. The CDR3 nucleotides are TGTGCCAGCAGTAACATAGCGGGAGTTGTCGAGCAGTACTTC. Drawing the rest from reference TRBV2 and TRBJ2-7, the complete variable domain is EPEVTQTPSHQVTQMGQEVILRCVPISNHLYFYWYRQILGQKVEFLVSFYNNEISEKSEIFDDQFSVERPDGSNFTLKIRSTKLEDSAMYFCASSNIAGVVEQYFGPGTRLTVT.

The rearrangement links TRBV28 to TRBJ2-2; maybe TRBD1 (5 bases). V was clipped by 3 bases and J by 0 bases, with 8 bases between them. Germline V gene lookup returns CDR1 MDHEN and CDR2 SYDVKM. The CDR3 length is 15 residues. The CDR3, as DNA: TGTGCCAGCAGTTTTTCGACAGCGAACACCGGGGAGCTGTTTTTT. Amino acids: CASSFSTANTGELFF.

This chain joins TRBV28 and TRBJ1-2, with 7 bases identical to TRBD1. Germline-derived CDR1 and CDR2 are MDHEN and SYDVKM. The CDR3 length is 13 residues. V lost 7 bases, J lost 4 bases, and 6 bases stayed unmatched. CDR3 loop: CASTPGQTYGYTF. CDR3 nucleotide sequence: TGTGCCAGCACCCCGGGACAGACCTATGGCTACACCTTC.

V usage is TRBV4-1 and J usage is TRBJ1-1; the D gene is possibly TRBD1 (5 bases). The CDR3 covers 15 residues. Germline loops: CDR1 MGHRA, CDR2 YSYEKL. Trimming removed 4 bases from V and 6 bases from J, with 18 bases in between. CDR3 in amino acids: CASSPPFSGGSEAFF. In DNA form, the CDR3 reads TGCGCCAGCAGCCCCCCCTTCAGTGGGGGGTCTGAAGCTTTCTTT.

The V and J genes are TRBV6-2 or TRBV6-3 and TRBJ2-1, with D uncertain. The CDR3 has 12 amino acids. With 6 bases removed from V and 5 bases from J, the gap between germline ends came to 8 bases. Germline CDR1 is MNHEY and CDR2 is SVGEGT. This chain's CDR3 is CASRTTHNEQFF. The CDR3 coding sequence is TGTGCCAGCAGGACGACCCACAATGAGCAGTTCTTC.

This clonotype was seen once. The CDR3 spells CASSFGSGGSYNEQFF. CDR3 nucleotide sequence: TGTGCCAGCAGCTTTGGTAGCGGAGGCTCCTACAATGAGCAGTTCTTC. The chain couples TRBV5-4 to TRBJ2-1; the D gene is possibly TRBD2 (6 bases). V shed 2 bases and J shed 0 bases, with 12 bases lying between them. Germline-derived CDR1 and CDR2 are SGHNT and YYREEE (reference sequence). CDR3 length equals 16 residues.

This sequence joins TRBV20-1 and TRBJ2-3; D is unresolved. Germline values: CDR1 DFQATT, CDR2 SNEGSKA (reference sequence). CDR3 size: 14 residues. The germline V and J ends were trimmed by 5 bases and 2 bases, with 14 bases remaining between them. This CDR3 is CSAEDLRNTDTQYF. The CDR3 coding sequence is TGCAGTGCTGAGGACCTTCGGAACACAGATACGCAGTATTTT.

Here the CDR3 reads CASSYVGTDNEQFF. The CDR3 nucleotides read TGTGCCAGCAGTTATGTTGGGACAGATAATGAGCAGTTCTTC. The J gene is TRBJ2-1, the V gene TRBV6-6; 7 bases fit TRBD1. After removal of 3 bases from V and 7 bases from J, the junction contained 6 bases not matched to a gene. The CDR3 totals 14 residues. Germline CDR1 is MNHNY and CDR2 is SVGAGI (reference sequence).

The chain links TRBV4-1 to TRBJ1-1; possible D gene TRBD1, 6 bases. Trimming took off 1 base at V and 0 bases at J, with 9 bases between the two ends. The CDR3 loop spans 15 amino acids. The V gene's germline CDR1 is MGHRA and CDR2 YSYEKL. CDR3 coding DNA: TGCGCCAGCAGCCAAGGACAGGAGATGAACACTGAAGCTTTCTTT. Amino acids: CASSQGQEMNTEAFF.

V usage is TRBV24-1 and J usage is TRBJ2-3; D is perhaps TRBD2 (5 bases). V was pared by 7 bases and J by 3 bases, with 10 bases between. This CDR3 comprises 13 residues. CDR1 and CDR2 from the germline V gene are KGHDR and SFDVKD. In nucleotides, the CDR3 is TGTGCCACCAGGCGGGCCGGGACAGATACGCAGTATTTT. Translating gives CATRRAGTDTQYF.